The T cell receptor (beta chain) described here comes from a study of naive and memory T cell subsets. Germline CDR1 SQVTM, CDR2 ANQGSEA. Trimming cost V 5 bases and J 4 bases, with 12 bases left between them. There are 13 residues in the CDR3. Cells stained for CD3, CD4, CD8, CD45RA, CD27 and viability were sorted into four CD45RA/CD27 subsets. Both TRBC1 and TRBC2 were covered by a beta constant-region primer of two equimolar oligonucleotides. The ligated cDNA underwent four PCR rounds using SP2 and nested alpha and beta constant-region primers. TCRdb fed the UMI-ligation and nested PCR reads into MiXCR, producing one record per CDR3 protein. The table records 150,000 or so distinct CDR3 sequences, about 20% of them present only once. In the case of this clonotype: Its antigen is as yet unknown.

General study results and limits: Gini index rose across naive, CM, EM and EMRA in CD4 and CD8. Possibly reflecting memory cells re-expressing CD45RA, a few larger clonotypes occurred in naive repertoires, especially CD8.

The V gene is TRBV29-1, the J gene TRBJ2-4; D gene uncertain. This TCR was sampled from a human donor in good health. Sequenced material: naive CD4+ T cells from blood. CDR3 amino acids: CSVSTGPKNIQYF. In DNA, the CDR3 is TGCAGCGTTTCGACCGGACCGAAAAACATTCAGTACTTC. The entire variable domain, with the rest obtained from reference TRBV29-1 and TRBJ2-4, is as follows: SAVISQKPSRDICQRGTSLTIQCQVDSQVTMMFWYRQQPGQSLTLIATANQGSEATYESGFVIDKFPISRPNLTFSTLTVSNMSPEDSSIYLCSVSTGPKNIQYFGAGTRLSVL.